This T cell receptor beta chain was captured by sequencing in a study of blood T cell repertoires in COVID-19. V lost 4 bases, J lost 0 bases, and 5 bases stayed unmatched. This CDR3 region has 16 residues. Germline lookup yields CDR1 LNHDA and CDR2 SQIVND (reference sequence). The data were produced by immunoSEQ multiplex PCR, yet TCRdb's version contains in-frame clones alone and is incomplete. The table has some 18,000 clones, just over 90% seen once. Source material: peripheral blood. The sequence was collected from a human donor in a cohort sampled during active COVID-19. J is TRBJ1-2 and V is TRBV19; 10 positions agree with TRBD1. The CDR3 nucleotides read TGTGCCAGTAGTAACACCGGGACAGGGGCTAACTATGGCTACACCTTC. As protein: CASSNTGTGANYGYTF.